This T cell receptor (beta chain) came from a study of blood T cell repertoires in COVID-19. For the study at large: The origin of the acute and convalescent COVID-19 samples was the United States, Italy and Spain. Sample material is recorded as cDNA or gDNA derived from T cells, B-cell-depleted T cells, or PBMCs.

V shed 4 bases and J shed 6 bases, with 9 bases lying between them. This CDR3 is built from 12 residues. In germline, CDR1 is WSHSY, CDR2 SAAADI. In the authors' workflow: For nucleated cells, counts were estimated from reference gene primer amplification. TCRdb's table, derived via immunoSEQ multiplex PCR, lists solely in-frame clones and lacks some. V and J calls and clone size are those listed in that table; D and trimming were worked out from the DNA. The table includes roughly 74,000 clones, 88% detected once. The chain uses TRBV10-2 and TRBJ1-1; D is unclear. The source material was peripheral blood. The source of this sequence is a woman of 80 years or more with active or convalescent COVID-19. CDR3 loop: CASSGGLPEAFF. CDR3 DNA sequence: TGCGCCAGCAGTGGCGGACTTCCTGAAGCTTTCTTT.